This T cell receptor beta chain was identified during a study of cytomegalovirus exposure and HLA in healthy donors. Overall study: Tens of millions of unique TCR sequences came from HLA-typed donors in an early release. Study-wide results and caveats: Researchers reportedly found TCR beta sequences accurately predicted most subjects' HLA-A and HLA-B alleles.

The CDR3 runs 15 residues. Trimming stripped 0 bases from V and 1 base from J, with 7 bases between. Per germline, CDR1 MNHEY and CDR2 SVGAGI. The PCR employed 60 Vbeta primers together with 13 Jbeta primers. The method was immunoSEQ multiplex PCR; TCRdb's version includes in-frame clones alone and lacks a portion of them. The sample lists over 100,000 clones; over 60% were seen once. About this clone itself: Its cognate antigen is unknown.

Sample: PBMCs. The rearrangement links TRBV6-5 to TRBJ1-3, with unresolved D. This sequence originates from a woman between 18 and 30 years old in good health and CMV-seropositive. The CDR3 is CASSYSSLSGNTIYF. The CDR3 bases are TGTGCCAGCAGTTACTCGAGTCTTTCTGGAAACACCATATATTTT.